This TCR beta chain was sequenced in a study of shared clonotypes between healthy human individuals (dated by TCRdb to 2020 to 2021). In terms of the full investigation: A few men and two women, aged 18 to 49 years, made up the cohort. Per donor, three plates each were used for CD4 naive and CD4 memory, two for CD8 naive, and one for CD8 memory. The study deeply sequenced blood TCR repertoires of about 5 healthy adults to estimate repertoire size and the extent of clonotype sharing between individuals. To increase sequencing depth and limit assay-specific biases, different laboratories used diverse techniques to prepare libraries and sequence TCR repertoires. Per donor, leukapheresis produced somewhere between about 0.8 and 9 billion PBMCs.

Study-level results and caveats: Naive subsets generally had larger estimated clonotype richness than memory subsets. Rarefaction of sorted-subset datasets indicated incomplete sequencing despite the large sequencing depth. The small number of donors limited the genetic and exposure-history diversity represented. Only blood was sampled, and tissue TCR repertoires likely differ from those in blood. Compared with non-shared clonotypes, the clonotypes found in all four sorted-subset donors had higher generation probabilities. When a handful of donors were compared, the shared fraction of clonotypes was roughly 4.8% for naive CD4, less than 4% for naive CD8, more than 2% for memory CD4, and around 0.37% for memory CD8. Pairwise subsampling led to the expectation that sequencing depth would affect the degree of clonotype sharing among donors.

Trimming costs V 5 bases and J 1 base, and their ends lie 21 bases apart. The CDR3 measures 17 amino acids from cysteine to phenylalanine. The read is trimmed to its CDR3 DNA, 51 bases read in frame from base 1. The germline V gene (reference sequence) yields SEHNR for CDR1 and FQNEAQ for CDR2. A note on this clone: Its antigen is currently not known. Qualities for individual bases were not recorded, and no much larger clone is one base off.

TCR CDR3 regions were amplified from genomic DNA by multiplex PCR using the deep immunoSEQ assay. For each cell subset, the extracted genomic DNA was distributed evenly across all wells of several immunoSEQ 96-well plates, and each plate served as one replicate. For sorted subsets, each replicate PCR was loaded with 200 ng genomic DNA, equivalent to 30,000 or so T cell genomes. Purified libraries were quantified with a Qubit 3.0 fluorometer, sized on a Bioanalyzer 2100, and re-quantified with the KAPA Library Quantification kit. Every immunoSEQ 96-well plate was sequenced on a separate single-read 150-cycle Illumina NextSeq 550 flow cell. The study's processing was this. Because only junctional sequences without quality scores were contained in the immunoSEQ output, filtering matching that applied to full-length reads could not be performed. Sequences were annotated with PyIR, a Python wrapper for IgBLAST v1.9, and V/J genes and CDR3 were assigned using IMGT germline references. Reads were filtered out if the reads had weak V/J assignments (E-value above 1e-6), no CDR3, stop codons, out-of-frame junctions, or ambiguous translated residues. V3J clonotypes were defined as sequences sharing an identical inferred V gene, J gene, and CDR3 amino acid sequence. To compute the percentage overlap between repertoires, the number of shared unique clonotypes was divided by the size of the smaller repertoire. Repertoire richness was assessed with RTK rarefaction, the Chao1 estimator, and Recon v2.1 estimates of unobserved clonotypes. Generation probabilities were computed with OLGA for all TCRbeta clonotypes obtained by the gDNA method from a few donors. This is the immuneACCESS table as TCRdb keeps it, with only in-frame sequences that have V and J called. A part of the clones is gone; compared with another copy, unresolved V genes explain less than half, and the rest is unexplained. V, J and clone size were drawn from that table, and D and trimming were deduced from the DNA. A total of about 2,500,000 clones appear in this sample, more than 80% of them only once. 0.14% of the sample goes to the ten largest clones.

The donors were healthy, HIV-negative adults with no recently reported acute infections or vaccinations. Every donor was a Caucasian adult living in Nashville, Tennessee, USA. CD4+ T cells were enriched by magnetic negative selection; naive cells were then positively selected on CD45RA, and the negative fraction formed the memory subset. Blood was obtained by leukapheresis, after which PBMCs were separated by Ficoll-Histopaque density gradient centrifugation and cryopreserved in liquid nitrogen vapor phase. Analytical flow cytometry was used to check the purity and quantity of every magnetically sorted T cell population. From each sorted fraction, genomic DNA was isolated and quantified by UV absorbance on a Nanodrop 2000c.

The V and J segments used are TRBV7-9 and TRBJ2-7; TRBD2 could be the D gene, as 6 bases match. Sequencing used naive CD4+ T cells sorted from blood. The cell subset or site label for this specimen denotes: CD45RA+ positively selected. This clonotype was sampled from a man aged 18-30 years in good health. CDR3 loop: CASSPGGRGSMSYEQYF. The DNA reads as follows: TGTGCCAGCAGCCCCGGCGGGCGGGGTTCTATGTCCTACGAGCAGTACTTC.